A selection of T cell receptor beta chains follows, all from one sample in a study of T cell responses to AZD1222 COVID-19 vaccine. Here immunoSEQ multiplex PCR was the method, and the copy in TCRdb shows in-frame clones only, minus some. The data hold under 95,000 clones, with approximately 88% observed a single time. This material consisted of peripheral blood, taken on day 0 of AZD1222 vaccination. Receptor source: an adult in good health. The CDR3 runs from the conserved cysteine through the conserved F or W. D genes are given only for firm matches. For some rows the clone size is stated as once, few or many, or as a class when expanded; others skip it.

d_gene | j_gene | v_gene | abundance | CDR3nt | CDR3aa
TRBD1 | TRBJ1-5 | TRBV27 | NA | TGTGCCAGCAGTTTAGACAGGGCCAATCAGCCCCAGCATTTT | CASSLDRANQPQHF
TRBD1 | TRBJ2-1 | TRBV19 | NA | TGTGCCAGTAGTTCCTCCGGGACAGGTACCTACAATGAGCAGTTCTTC | CASSSSGTGTYNEQFF
TRBD1 | TRBJ2-7 | TRBV5-1 | NA | TGCGCCAGCAGCCTCTCCGGACAGGCCCTACCCTACGAGCAGTACTTC | CASSLSGQALPYEQYF
NA | TRBJ2-7 | TRBV6-2/TRBV6-3 | NA | TGTGCCAGCAGTCCCACAGGAATCTCCTACGAGCAGTACTTC | CASSPTGISYEQYF
TRBD1 | TRBJ1-5 | TRBV19 | NA | TGTGCCAGTAGTGTCACAGGGGAGAGCAATCAGCCCCAGCATTTT | CASSVTGESNQPQHF
NA | TRBJ2-2 | TRBV18 | NA | TGTGCCAGCTCACCTTCACTTTCGTTGAACACCGGGGAGCTGTTTTTT | CASSPSLSLNTGELFF
NA | TRBJ2-3 | TRBV7-2 | NA | TGTGCCAGCAGCTTTTCCGGGGGTAGTGGGTATACGCAGTATTTT | CASSFSGGSGYTQYF
TRBD2 | TRBJ2-1 | TRBV19 | few | TGTGCCAGTACCAACCTCGGACTAGCGGGGGGATATCAGCAGTTCTTC | CASTNLGLAGGYQQFF
NA | TRBJ1-6 | TRBV2 | once | TGTGCCAGCAGTCAAACGGGGTTTAATTCACCCCTCCACTTT | CASSQTGFNSPLHF
NA | TRBJ1-5 | TRBV10-3 | NA | TGTGCCATCAGTGAGTTAGGACAAGAGAGCAATCAGCCCCAGCATTTT | CAISELGQESNQPQHF
TRBD2 | TRBJ2-7 | TRBV6-1 | NA | TGTGCCAGCAGTGAAAGAACAGCGGGGGGTTACGAGCAGTACTTC | CASSERTAGGYEQYF
NA | TRBJ2-1 | TRBV12-3/TRBV12-4 | once | TGTGCCAGCAGTTTGGGACTTTACAATGAGCAGTTCTTC | CASSLGLYNEQFF
NA | TRBJ1-1 | TRBV7-8 | NA | TGTGCCAGCAGCTTAGTAGCCCGGGCCCCTACGATGAACACTGAAGCTTTCTTT | CASSLVARAPTMNTEAFF
TRBD2 | TRBJ2-2 | TRBV2 | NA | TGTGCCAGCAGCGCGGGACTAGCCTACACCGGGGAGCTGTTTTTT | CASSAGLAYTGELFF
TRBD2 | TRBJ2-1 | TRBV19 | NA | TGTGCCAGTAGTGTCCTAGCGGGGAGAGAGCAGTTCTTC | CASSVLAGREQFF
NA | TRBJ1-6 | TRBV6-5 | NA | TGTGCCAGCAGGGCGAGTACACCCCTCCACTTT | CASRASTPLHF
TRBD1 | TRBJ1-1 | TRBV10-3 | NA | TGTGCCATCAGCCGGGACAGGGGAATGGACACTGAAGCTTTCTTT | CAISRDRGMDTEAFF
NA | TRBJ2-4 | TRBV18 | NA | TGTGCCAGCTCACCGACGACGTCCGGAGGCAAAAACATTCAGTACTTC | CASSPTTSGGKNIQYF